The clone carrying this T cell receptor (beta chain) was detected a few times. The antigen is undetermined. These data come from a study of vaccination and CD4 T cells after COVID-19. Looking at the study overall: Taking of post-vaccine samples occurred a median approximately 72 days after dose two (range 14 to 241).

The Oncomine TCR Beta short-read assay was applied to DNA of cultured CD4+ T cells. TCRdb ran MiXCR on the PCR reads and lists one entry per CDR3 protein. The sample carries about 14,000 distinct CDR3 sequences, around 30% recorded once. As to treatment: roughly 11-day PBMC culture with coronavirus spike peptide pools or control peptides (ViraFEST assay). The authors cultured approximately 2 million PBMCs per well with roughly 9.8 IU/ml IL-2 and 10 ug/ml peptide pools. CDR3 length equals 12 residues. V was cut by 2 bases and J by 7 bases, with 6 bases left in between. Germline lookup yields CDR1 ENHRY and CDR2 SYGVKD.

The sequence was collected from a human donor with COVID-19. Material for sequencing was cultured CD4+ T cells from blood. The chain has TRBV10-3 and TRBJ1-5; D is undetermined. The CDR3 DNA reads as TGTGCCATCAGTGAGGGTGGCCAGCCCCAGCATTTT. It yields the protein CAISEGGQPQHF.